Below are 15 T cell receptor beta chains sequenced from a single sample in a study of cytomegalovirus exposure and HLA in healthy donors. Primers included in the PCR were 60 Vbeta and 13 Jbeta primers. The method was immunoSEQ multiplex PCR; TCRdb's version includes in-frame clones alone and lacks a portion of them. The data contain fewer than 200,000 clones, roughly 84% of them singletons. Material for sequencing was PBMCs. The source is a male donor in good health and CMV-seronegative.

A few counts support this clone. V usage is TRBV2 and J usage is TRBJ1-2; 10 bases fit TRBD1. This CDR3 spans 15 amino acids. Per germline, CDR1 SNHLY and CDR2 FYNNEI. The J segment lost 4 bases and the V segment lost 5 bases, leaving 7 bases of the junction unmatched. CDR3 nucleotides: TGTGCCAGCAGTCAAGGACAGGGGGTTGTCTATGGCTACACCTTC. It is translated as CASSQGQGVVYGYTF.

The V gene is TRBV9, the J gene TRBJ2-7; 14 positions match TRBD2. CDR3 length equals 18 residues. Unmatched junction bases numbered 8, after V lost 3 bases and J lost 0 bases. CDR1 and CDR2 from the germline V gene are SGDLS and YYNGEE. CDR3 sequence reads: CASSASGTSGSGSYEQYF. For the CDR3, the DNA is TGTGCCAGCAGCGCTTCCGGGACTAGCGGGAGCGGCTCCTACGAGCAGTACTTC.

This chain joins TRBV5-5 and TRBJ1-5; tentatively, D is TRBD1 (5 bases). Germline assignment: CDR1 SGHKS and CDR2 YYEKEE (reference sequence). V was shortened by 0 bases and J by 2 bases, with 12 bases between the two germline ends. The CDR3 is made up of 16 amino acids. The DNA for the CDR3 is TGTGCCAGCAGCTTGGGGGTTGGGGGGGGCAATCAGCCCCAGCATTTT. The encoded protein is CASSLGVGGGNQPQHF. The entire variable domain, with the rest obtained from reference TRBV5-5 and TRBJ1-5, is as follows: DAGVTQSPTHLIKTRGQQVTLRCSPISGHKSVSWYQQVLGQGPQFIFQYYEKEERGRGNFPDRFSARQFPNYSSELNVNALLLGDSALYLCASSLGVGGGNQPQHFGDGTRLSIL.

This sequence joins TRBV7-3 and TRBJ2-7; 9 bases map to TRBD1. J gave up 5 bases and V 3 bases, and 2 bases lay outside the gene matches. The CDR3 loop spans 13 amino acids. The germline CDR1 and CDR2 sequences are SGHTA and FQGTGA. The CDR3 nucleotides read TGTGCCAGCAGCTTGGACAGGGGCGACGAGCAGTACTTC. Residues: CASSLDRGDEQYF.

The chain couples TRBV28 to TRBJ2-7; 9 nucleotides agree with TRBD1. The V gene end was trimmed by 5 bases and the J gene end by 5 bases; junction bases not matched to a gene: 7. Germline assignment: CDR1 MDHEN and CDR2 SYDVKM. The CDR3 loop spans 14 amino acids. The CDR3 coding sequence is TGTGCCAGCAGTCCGGGACAGGGTGGGAACGAGCAGTACTTC. Protein sequence: CASSPGQGGNEQYF.

This clone was picked up one time. V usage is TRBV7-2 and J usage is TRBJ1-2; 8 bases line up with TRBD1. The germline gives CDR1 SGHTA, CDR2 FQGNSA. J was trimmed by 6 bases and V by 0 bases; bases with no gene match: 6. The CDR3 extends over 15 amino acids. The CDR3 sequence: CASSLATGVVHGYTF. The CDR3 nucleotides are TGTGCCAGCAGCTTAGCGACAGGGGTTGTCCATGGCTACACCTTC. Combining the CDR3 with reference TRBV7-2 and TRBJ1-2 gives the whole variable domain GAGVSQSPSNKVTEKGKDVELRCDPISGHTALYWYRQSLGQGLEFLIYFQGNSAPDKSGLPSDRFSAERTGGSVSTLTIQRTQQEDSAVYLCASSLATGVVHGYTFGSGTRLTVV.

This chain joins TRBV15 and TRBJ1-2; D ambiguous. Germline assignment: CDR1 LNHNV and CDR2 YYDKDF (reference sequence). V dropped 4 bases and J dropped 4 bases, with 4 bases sitting between them. There are 11 residues in the CDR3. Written as DNA, the CDR3 is TGTGCCACCAGCACTAGCTATGGCTACACCTTC. Amino acid sequence: CATSTSYGYTF.

This clone appeared once. The chain has TRBV6-1 and TRBJ1-2, with no clear D. V lost 7 bases and J lost 7, with 16 bases in between. Germline lookup yields CDR1 MNHNS and CDR2 SASEGT. CDR3 size: 13 residues. This CDR3 reads CASILPGLFGYTF. The CDR3 region has the DNA TGTGCCAGCATACTCCCGGGGTTGTTTGGCTACACCTTC.

The sample holds a few counts of this clone. The gene calls are TRBV29-1 and TRBJ1-2, with 9 bases lining up with TRBD1. V shed 4 bases, J shed 4 bases, and the junction held 13 bases outside the gene matches. From germline, CDR1 is SQVTM and CDR2 ANQGSEA. CDR3 length equals 16 residues. CDR3 bases: TGCAGCGTTGGGGGCACCGGGACAGGGAGCGCCTATGGCTACACCTTC. Translated: CSVGGTGTGSAYGYTF.

Of note for this clone: One end of the junction does not line up with germline, which may come from a read error. J is TRBJ1-2 and V is TRBV9; no definite D call. Germline-derived CDR1 and CDR2 are SGDLS and YYNGEE. The CDR3 totals 11 residues. The CDR3 sequence: CASSVALELAF. Written as DNA, the CDR3 is TGTGCCAGCAGCGTAGCCTTAGAACTAGCCTTC. Based on the CDR3 plus reference TRBV9 and TRBJ1-2, the full variable domain is DSGVTQTPKHLITATGQRVTLRCSPRSGDLSVYWYQQSLDQGLQFLIQYYNGEERAKGNILERFSAQQFPDLHSELNLSSLELGDSALYFCASSVALELAFGSGTRLTVV.

The chain carries TRBV19 and TRBJ1-1, with 7 nucleotides matching TRBD1. The CDR3 runs to 12 residues. J lost 10 bases, V lost 4 bases, and 6 bases had no gene match. Per the germline V gene, CDR1 is LNHDA and CDR2 is SQIVND (reference sequence). Here the CDR3 reads CASSRTGDGAFF. The CDR3 DNA follows: TGTGCCAGTAGTAGAACAGGGGACGGAGCTTTCTTT.

This chain uses TRBV4-2 with TRBJ2-7; D possibly corresponds to TRBD1 (6 bases). The CDR3 extends over 15 amino acids. Germline V CDR1 and CDR2: LGHNA, YNFKEQ. The germline V and J ends were trimmed by 0 bases and 1 base, with 10 bases remaining between them. The CDR3 DNA reads as TGTGCCAGCAGCCAAGATTGGGACACATCCTACGAGCAGTACTTC. Protein sequence: CASSQDWDTSYEQYF.

The chain employs TRBV27 and TRBJ2-2, with 11 bases lining up with TRBD2. Germline CDR1 reads MNHEY; CDR2 reads SMNVEV (reference sequence). Unmatched junction bases numbered 7, after V lost 7 bases and J lost 6 bases. CDR3 length: 15 residues. The chain's CDR3 is CASTTLAGVSGELFF. CDR3 in DNA: TGTGCCAGCACCACACTAGCGGGGGTGTCCGGGGAGCTGTTTTTT.

This clone was seen only once. The V call is TRBV11-2, the J call TRBJ2-1, with D perhaps TRBD2 (5 bases). V was cut by 1 base and J by 9 bases, with 13 bases left in between. The CDR3 is 14 residues long. Germline V gene sequence: CDR1 SGHAT, CDR2 FQNNGV. The CDR3 reads CASSLVWESPEQFF. The CDR3 bases are TGTGCCAGCAGCTTAGTGTGGGAGTCGCCTGAGCAGTTCTTC.

This clone was seen a few times. The chain carries TRBV27 and TRBJ2-4; 8 bases align to TRBD1. V trimming: 6 bases; J trimming: 6 bases; junction bases outside the gene matches: 16. CDR3 length equals 17 residues. Germline CDR1 is MNHEY and CDR2 is SMNVEV (reference sequence). CDR3 residues: CASSLLPRTGLVNIQYF. As DNA, the CDR3 is TGTGCCAGCAGCTTACTACCTCGGACAGGGTTGGTAAACATTCAGTACTTC.